The 22 T cell receptor beta chains presented below share a single source sample, sequenced in a study of monozygotic twins with inflammatory bowel disease. Reprocessing the 5' RACE reads, TCRdb reports a single entry for every CDR3 protein and omits DNA. The sample data list about 300,000 distinct CDR3 sequences. The sequencing sample was made of blood. Source of these receptors: a human donor with ulcerative colitis or Crohn's disease, or a healthy co-twin of an affected twin (not recorded which).

This chain uses TRBV15 with TRBJ1-5; checking the TCRdb D call of TRBD1 is not possible without DNA. Germline lookup yields CDR1 LNHNV and CDR2 YYDKDF (reference sequence). This CDR3 is 15 amino acids long. The CDR3 here is CATSPRDRVTQPQHF. Together with reference TRBV15 and TRBJ1-5, the CDR3 gives the full variable domain: DAMVIQNPRYQVTQFGKPVTLSCSQTLNHNVMYWYQQKSSQAPKLLFHYYDKDFNNEADTPDNFQSRRPNTSFCFLDIRSPGLGDTAMYLCATSPRDRVTQPQHFGDGTRLSIL.

V gene TRBV7-2 combines with J gene TRBJ2-2. The CDR3 runs to 15 residues. Per germline, CDR1 SGHTA and CDR2 FQGNSA. CDR3 in amino acids: CASSPPGSNTGELFF.

The CDR3 sequence is CAWRLGGNPSYEQYF. The rearrangement joins TRBV30 to TRBJ2-7; the D gene TCRdb calls, TRBD1, cannot be checked with no DNA. Per germline, CDR1 GTSNPN and CDR2 SVGIG (reference sequence). This CDR3 spans 15 amino acids.

The chain couples TRBV5-1 to TRBJ1-5; lacking DNA, the TRBD1 call made by TCRdb goes unchecked. CDR1 and CDR2 (germline): SGHRS, YFSETQ. The CDR3 sequence is 16 residues long. CDR3 amino acids: CASSLVFGDKNQPQHF.

The gene calls are TRBV5-1 and TRBJ1-1; absent DNA, TCRdb's TRBD1 call cannot be checked. The germline V gene encodes CDR1 SGHRS and CDR2 YFSETQ. There are 12 residues in the CDR3. Here the CDR3 reads CASSLGDGEAFF.

The rearrangement links TRBV28 to TRBJ2-7; the D call from TCRdb, TRBD2, cannot be confirmed without DNA. Germline CDR1 is MDHEN and CDR2 is SYDVKM. CDR3 size: 18 residues. This CDR3 is CASSLLGGLGLAGVEQYF.

V and J are TRBV12-3 or TRBV12-4 and TRBJ1-4; the D call from TCRdb, TRBD1, cannot be confirmed without DNA. The CDR3 is made up of 14 amino acids. The CDR3 sequence is CASSPDRAREKLLF.

The chain carries TRBV5-1 and TRBJ2-7; TCRdb selects TRBD1, and the lack of DNA leaves this call unchecked. The germline V gene has CDR1 SGHRS and CDR2 YFSETQ. This CDR3 contains 14 residues. This CDR3 is CASSKGQSSYEQYF.

The V and J genes are TRBV5-1 and TRBJ1-5. The CDR3 runs 13 residues. The germline V gene has CDR1 SGHRS and CDR2 YFSETQ. The CDR3 here is CASSPIPNQPQHF.

The chain joins TRBV28 to TRBJ2-7; no DNA is available, so the TRBD1 call from TCRdb remains unchecked. Germline CDR1 reads MDHEN; CDR2 reads SYDVKM. This CDR3 is built from 15 residues. The CDR3: CASSLGMTAPYEQYF.

This chain uses TRBV4-3 with TRBJ2-7; TCRdb calls TRBD1, which cannot be checked without DNA. Germline assignment: CDR1 LGHNA and CDR2 YSLEER. CDR3 length: 13 residues. The CDR3 here is CASSQDRGQGTYF.

This chain uses TRBV9 with TRBJ1-5; TCRdb indicates TRBD1, and absent DNA this call remains unverified. The length of the CDR3 is 15 residues. CDR1 is SGDLS, CDR2 YYNGEE, per germline. The CDR3: CASSATGRLTQPQHF.

The gene calls are TRBV27 and TRBJ2-5. Germline loops: CDR1 MNHEY, CDR2 SMNVEV (reference sequence). The CDR3 sequence is 14 residues long. The CDR3 sequence: CASSLYGSRETQYF.

The gene calls are TRBV29-1 and TRBJ2-7; checking the TCRdb D call of TRBD2 is not possible without DNA. Germline-derived CDR1 and CDR2 are SQVTM and ANQGSEA. The CDR3 sequence is 12 residues long. The CDR3 reads CSVVVAGYEQYF.

The rearrangement uses TRBV13 and TRBJ1-2; without DNA, the TCRdb call of TRBD1 cannot be checked. Germline CDR1 PRHDT, CDR2 FYEKMQ (reference sequence). The CDR3 consists of 16 residues. CDR3 amino acids: CASSQGEDGRNYGYTF.

V usage is TRBV20-1 and J usage is TRBJ2-7. This CDR3 comprises 12 residues. Germline V gives CDR1 DFQATT, CDR2 SNEGSKA (reference sequence). The CDR3 sequence is CSVPHSLYEQYF.

The chain carries TRBV19 and TRBJ2-5; TCRdb's assignment of TRBD2 cannot be checked, as there is no DNA. The CDR3 is made up of 14 amino acids. The germline CDR1 and CDR2 sequences are LNHDA and SQIVND (reference sequence). Here the CDR3 reads CATRTSGPQETQYF.

CDR3 in amino acids: CASSTNRGQGPEQFF. The chain couples TRBV19 to TRBJ2-1; lacking DNA, the TRBD1 call made by TCRdb goes unchecked. In germline, CDR1 is LNHDA, CDR2 SQIVND (reference sequence). The CDR3 extends over 15 amino acids. The full variable domain, with the rest looked up from reference TRBV19 and TRBJ2-1, is DGGITQSPKYLFRKEGQNVTLSCEQNLNHDAMYWYRQDPGQGLRLIYYSQIVNDFQKGDIAEGYSVSREKKESFPLTVTSAQKNPTAFYLCASSTNRGQGPEQFFGPGTRLTVL.

The V call is TRBV4-3, the J call TRBJ2-1. The germline gives CDR1 LGHNA, CDR2 YSLEER. The CDR3 contains 11 residues. CDR3 loop: CASSHLHEQFF.

The gene calls are TRBV28 and TRBJ2-1. Germline V lookup: CDR1 MDHEN, CDR2 SYDVKM. This CDR3 region has 13 residues. The CDR3 sequence is CASSFVGNNEQFF. The full variable domain, with the rest looked up from reference TRBV28 and TRBJ2-1, is DVKVTQSSRYLVKRTGEKVFLECVQDMDHENMFWYRQDPGLGLRLIYFSYDVKMKEKGDIPEGYSVSREKKERFSLILESASTNQTSMYLCASSFVGNNEQFFGPGTRLTVL.

The rearrangement joins TRBV5-1 to TRBJ2-1; without DNA, the TCRdb call of TRBD1 cannot be checked. CDR1 and CDR2 (germline): SGHRS, YFSETQ. The CDR3 covers 17 residues. The CDR3 here is CASSLSTGGHTLNEQFF.

The V gene is TRBV6-4, the J gene TRBJ1-2; there is no DNA to check the TCRdb D call of TRBD1. This CDR3 is 16 amino acids long. CDR1 MRHNA and CDR2 SNTAGT come from the germline V gene. This CDR3 reads CASSGGGHRPDYGYTF.